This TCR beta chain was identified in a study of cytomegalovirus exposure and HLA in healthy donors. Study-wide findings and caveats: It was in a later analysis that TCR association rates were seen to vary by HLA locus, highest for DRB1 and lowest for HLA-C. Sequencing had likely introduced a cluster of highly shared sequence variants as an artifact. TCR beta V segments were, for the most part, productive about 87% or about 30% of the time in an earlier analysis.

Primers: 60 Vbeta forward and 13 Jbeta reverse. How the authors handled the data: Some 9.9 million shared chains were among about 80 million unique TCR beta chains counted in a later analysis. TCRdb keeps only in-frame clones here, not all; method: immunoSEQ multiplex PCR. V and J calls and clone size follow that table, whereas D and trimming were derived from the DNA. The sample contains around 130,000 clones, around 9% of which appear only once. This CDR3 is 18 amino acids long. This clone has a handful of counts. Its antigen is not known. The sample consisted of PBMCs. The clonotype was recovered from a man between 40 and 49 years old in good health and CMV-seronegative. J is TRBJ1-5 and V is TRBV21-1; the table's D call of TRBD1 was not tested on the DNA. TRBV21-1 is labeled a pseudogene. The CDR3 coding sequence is TGTGCCAGCCGCCCCCGGGACAGGGTGTGGCACGCCAATCAGCCCCAGCATTTT. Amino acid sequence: CASRPRDRVWHANQPQHF.